A single sample is the source of the 17 T cell receptor beta chains below, sequenced in a study of T cells in Graves' hyperthyroidism and ophthalmopathy. RNA transcripts served as the template for amplifying TCR beta CDR3 regions. With the HTBI primer set, the TCR CDR3 went through a first round of RT-PCR. TCRdb ran MiXCR on the multiplex PCR reads and lists one entry per CDR3 protein. The data hold 400,000 to 500,000 distinct CDR3 sequences, with under 15% observed a single time. The sequenced material came from blood. Every receptor here comes from a man younger than 35 with Graves' ophthalmopathy.

This clonotype was found many times. DNA of the CDR3: TGTGCCTGCCACCCGGGGGCCACCTTCTACGAGCAGTACTTC. This gives the protein CACHPGATFYEQYF. V usage is TRBV30 and J usage is TRBJ2-7; D may correspond to TRBD1 or TRBD2 (6 bases each). The V end was cut by 6 bases, the J end by 3 bases, with 18 bases between. Looked up from germline, CDR1 is GTSNPN and CDR2 is SVGIG (reference sequence). The length of the CDR3 is 14 residues.

There are many counts of this clonotype. The J gene is TRBJ2-7, the V gene TRBV7-9; D gene ambiguous. The germline V gene has CDR1 SEHNR and CDR2 FQNEAQ (reference sequence). This CDR3 contains 14 residues. Trimming cost V 5 bases and J 3 bases, with 14 bases left between them. CDR3 DNA sequence: TGTGCCAGCAGCCCGGGTACGCTCTACTACGAGCAGTACTTC. This codes for CASSPGTLYYEQYF.

This clonotype was counted a few times. The J gene is TRBJ1-1, the V gene TRBV19; D might be TRBD1 (5 bases). V was cut by 9 bases and J by 3 bases, with 23 bases left in between. Germline CDR1 reads LNHDA; CDR2 reads SQIVND (reference sequence). This CDR3 is 16 amino acids long. CDR3 nucleotide sequence: TGTGCCAGCAACTGGCATTCCCTCGGAGGGGACACTGAAGCTTTCTTT. The encoded protein is CASNWHSLGGDTEAFF.

This clonotype occurred many times. This rearrangement joins TRBV14 to TRBJ2-7, with a tentative D call TRBD2 (5 bases). The germline V gene has CDR1 SGHDN and CDR2 FVKESK. The CDR3 has 15 amino acids. V was trimmed by 1 base and J by 1 base, leaving 11 bases between them. CDR3 DNA sequence: TGTGCCAGCAGCCAAGTCCCGGGAAAGTCCTACGAGCAGTACTTC. Translation gives CASSQVPGKSYEQYF. The whole variable domain, remainder taken from reference TRBV14 and TRBJ2-7, is EAGVTQFPSHSVIEKGQTVTLRCDPISGHDNLYWYRRVMGKEIKFLLHFVKESKQDESGMPNNRFLAERTGGTYSTLKVQPAELEDSGVYFCASSQVPGKSYEQYFGPGTRLTVT.

This clonotype was seen many times. This rearrangement joins TRBV27 to TRBJ1-2; a weak D match, TRBD1 (6 bases). Between the trimmed V and J ends, which lost 2 bases and 6 bases, there was a span of 13 bases. The CDR3 extends over 14 amino acids. CDR1 is MNHEY, CDR2 SMNVEV, per germline (reference sequence). The CDR3 spells CASSLQGRGNGYTF. The CDR3 region has the DNA TGTGCCAGCAGTTTACAGGGCAGGGGAAATGGCTACACCTTC.

This clonotype has ten or more counts. The chain carries TRBV5-1 and TRBJ2-3; TRBD2 aligns across 10 bases. There are 16 residues in the CDR3. Germline CDR1 SGHRS, CDR2 YFSETQ. The V segment lost 4 bases and the J segment 2 bases; nucleotides outside the gene matches: 7. The CDR3 loop is CASSTLLAGFTDTQYF. The DNA for the CDR3 is TGCGCCAGCAGCACCTTACTAGCGGGGTTCACAGATACGCAGTATTTT.

This clonotype was seen many times. An end of the junction does not agree with germline; a read error may underlie this. The chain recombines TRBV20-1 with TRBJ2-3; D may match TRBD1 or TRBD2 (7 bases each). Looked up from germline, CDR1 is DFQATT and CDR2 is SNEGSKA (reference sequence). This CDR3 spans 15 amino acids. The CDR3 reads CNASGQDSVTDTQYF. The CDR3 DNA follows: TGCAATGCTAGCGGACAGGACAGCGTCACAGATACGCAGTATTTT.

The chain employs TRBV19 and TRBJ2-5; tentatively, D is TRBD1 or TRBD2 (6 bases each). Per germline, CDR1 LNHDA and CDR2 SQIVND (reference sequence). The CDR3 is 16 amino acids. Trimming removed 7 bases at V and 5 bases at J, with 23 bases between. The CDR3 spells CASNDAWGAPGETQYF. The CDR3 nucleotides are TGTGCCAGTAACGATGCTTGGGGGGCGCCTGGGGAGACCCAGTACTTC.

This clonotype was detected many times. The CDR3 region has the DNA TGTGCCAGCAGCCCCGACGGGGACTATGGCTACACCTTC. Amino acid sequence: CASSPDGDYGYTF. The chain links TRBV11-2 to TRBJ1-2; D not resolved. CDR1 and CDR2 from the germline V gene are SGHAT and FQNNGV. This CDR3 is 13 amino acids long. Between the trimmed V and J ends, which lost 5 bases and 3 bases, there was a span of 10 bases.

This clonotype was detected ten times or more. J is TRBJ1-3 and V is TRBV20-1; TRBD1 is a possible D gene (5 bases). The CDR3 runs 14 residues. V gave up 0 bases and J gave up 3 bases, with 9 bases separating them. Germline V lookup: CDR1 DFQATT, CDR2 SNEGSKA (reference sequence). The CDR3 sequence: CSARDPTGGNTIYF. CDR3 DNA: TGCAGTGCTAGAGACCCCACAGGTGGAAACACCATATATTTT.

This clonotype was seen at least ten times. The chain has TRBV4-1 and TRBJ2-3; D is ambiguous. V was trimmed by 2 bases and J by 3 bases, leaving 3 bases between them. The CDR3 covers 12 residues. The germline gives CDR1 MGHRA, CDR2 YSYEKL. The CDR3 protein is CASSQWTDTQYF. The CDR3 DNA reads as TGCGCCAGCAGCCAATGGACAGATACGCAGTATTTT.

This clonotype has just a few counts. The chain couples TRBV20-1 to TRBJ1-3; D is perhaps TRBD1 (6 bases). V dropped 3 bases and J dropped 0 bases, with 18 bases sitting between them. The germline V gene encodes CDR1 DFQATT and CDR2 SNEGSKA (reference sequence). The CDR3 consists of 17 residues. The CDR3: CSARQQGRAYSGNTIYF. The CDR3 DNA reads as TGCAGTGCTAGGCAACAGGGTAGGGCCTACTCTGGAAACACCATATATTTT.

With regard to this clonotype: This may arise from a read error, as a much more abundant clone is one base away. The chain has TRBV7-8 and TRBJ2-1, with 7 bases lining up with TRBD2. The junction had 7 bases not matched to a gene; V was cut back by 5 bases and J by 0 bases. Germline CDR1 reads SGHVS; CDR2 reads FQNEAQ. This CDR3 region has 16 residues. The CDR3 reads CASSLPRTSSYNEQFF. The CDR3 DNA sequence: TGTGCCAGCAGCCTTCCCAGGACTAGCTCCTACAATGAGCAGTTCTTC.

This clonotype was counted many times. This sequence joins TRBV3-1 and TRBJ2-5, with 9 bases matching TRBD2. The trim removed 7 bases at V and 5 bases at J, leaving 8 bases unmatched. Germline V gene lookup returns CDR1 LGHDT and CDR2 YNNKEL (reference sequence). The CDR3 has 14 residues. The CDR3 region has the DNA TGTGCCAGCACGCCGATAGCGGGGGACGAGACCCAGTACTTC. It yields the protein CASTPIAGDETQYF.

This clonotype was recorded at least ten times. The chain uses TRBV12-3 or TRBV12-4 and TRBJ2-5, with no clear D. The CDR3 sequence is 13 residues long. Deletions cut 3 bases from V and 2 bases from J, with 7 bases between. The CDR3 protein is CASSFSIQETQYF. The CDR3 DNA follows: TGTGCCAGCAGTTTCTCCATTCAAGAGACCCAGTACTTC.

The chain is built from TRBV5-6 and TRBJ1-4, with D uncertain. CDR1 is SGHDT, CDR2 YYEEEE, per germline. Trimming stripped 2 bases from V and 3 bases from J, with 8 bases between. This CDR3 has 14 amino acids. CDR3 loop: CASSFATSNEKLFF. The CDR3 coding sequence is TGTGCCAGCAGCTTTGCCACTTCTAATGAAAAACTGTTTTTT.

This clonotype has a count of ten or more. The J gene is TRBJ1-1, the V gene TRBV2, with a possible D match to TRBD1 (5 bases). V dropped 5 bases and J dropped 2 bases, with 15 bases sitting between them. There are 15 residues in the CDR3. Germline V gene sequence: CDR1 SNHLY, CDR2 FYNNEI. CDR3 sequence (DNA): TGTGCCAGCAGTAAGCGGGGGGAGTCTAACACTGAAGCTTTCTTT. It encodes CASSKRGESNTEAFF. Filled out from reference TRBV2 and TRBJ1-1, the complete variable domain reads EPEVTQTPSHQVTQMGQEVILRCVPISNHLYFYWYRQILGQKVEFLVSFYNNEISEKSEIFDDQFSVERPDGSNFTLKIRSTKLEDSAMYFCASSKRGESNTEAFFGQGTRLTVV.